This is a list of T cell receptor beta chains from one sample in a study of blood T cell repertoires in COVID-19. Profiled with immunoSEQ multiplex PCR; TCRdb holds only in-frame clones, not every one. The sample has some 210,000 clones; about 94% are singletons. Input material: peripheral blood. These receptors were taken from a man in his sixties with COVID-19, enrolled during active disease. Both conserved end residues are part of each CDR3. A D gene is named only where the DNA matches it firmly. Size is omitted from some rows. Given values are once, few, many or a class for expanded clones.

size: few; J: TRBJ1-3; V: TRBV28; D: TRBD1; CDR3: CASKTGGSGNTIYF; DNA: TGTGCCAGCAAAACAGGGGGCTCTGGAAACACCATATATTTT
size: .; J: TRBJ1-1; V: TRBV12-3/TRBV12-4; D: .; CDR3: CASSLGHTGEAFF; DNA: TGTGCCAGCAGCCTGGGGCACACTGGCGAAGCTTTCTTT
size: .; J: TRBJ1-1; V: TRBV4-1; D: TRBD1; CDR3: CASSPFDRGQTEAFF; DNA: TGCGCCAGCAGCCCATTCGACAGGGGGCAGACTGAAGCTTTCTTT
size: .; J: TRBJ2-7; V: TRBV7-2; D: TRBD2; CDR3: CASSLGVLATPYF; DNA: TGTGCCAGCAGCTTAGGTGTACTAGCGACGCCGTACTTC
size: .; J: TRBJ2-1; V: TRBV6-5; D: TRBD2; CDR3: CASSYRTSAYNEQFF; DNA: TGTGCCAGCAGTTACAGGACTAGCGCTTACAATGAGCAGTTCTTC
size: .; J: TRBJ1-6; V: TRBV6-5; D: TRBD1; CDR3: CASSYATGGSSPLHF; DNA: TGTGCCAGCAGTTACGCGACAGGGGGGAGCTCACCCCTCCACTTT
size: .; J: TRBJ2-2; V: TRBV14; D: TRBD1; CDR3: CASAERTGVNTGELFF; DNA: TGTGCCAGCGCCGAACGGACAGGAGTGAACACCGGGGAGCTGTTTTTT
size: .; J: TRBJ1-5; V: TRBV28; D: TRBD1; CDR3: CASSLGTGGSGNQPQHF; DNA: TGTGCCAGCAGTCTGGGGACAGGGGGTTCGGGCAATCAGCCCCAGCATTTT
size: .; J: TRBJ2-7; V: TRBV9; D: .; CDR3: CASSVDERALRRHEQYF; DNA: TGTGCCAGCAGCGTAGATGAGCGGGCCTTAAGGAGGCACGAGCAGTACTTC
size: .; J: TRBJ2-3; V: TRBV4-1; D: .; CDR3: CASSQDRSGPTDTQYF; DNA: TGCGCCAGCAGCCAAGATAGGTCAGGTCCCACAGATACGCAGTATTTT
size: .; J: TRBJ2-7; V: TRBV11-2; D: .; CDR3: CASSFVSGRFPEQYF; DNA: TGTGCCAGCAGCTTCGTGTCCGGTCGATTCCCCGAGCAGTACTTC
size: .; J: TRBJ2-7; V: TRBV10-2; D: TRBD1; CDR3: CASSDQTGSFTEQYF; DNA: TGCGCCAGCAGTGATCAGACAGGGAGTTTTACCGAGCAGTACTTC
size: many; J: TRBJ2-1; V: TRBV24-1; D: .; CDR3: CATSDLYGSGDNEQFF; DNA: TGTGCCACCAGTGATTTGTACGGGAGTGGGGACAATGAGCAGTTCTTC
size: once; J: TRBJ2-5; V: TRBV7-3; D: TRBD1; CDR3: CASSLLGQYQETQYF; DNA: TGTGCCAGCAGCTTATTGGGACAGTACCAAGAGACCCAGTACTTC
size: .; J: TRBJ2-3; V: TRBV7-3; D: TRBD1; CDR3: CASSPGGGTGGTDTQYF; DNA: TGTGCCAGCAGCCCTGGGGGAGGGACAGGGGGCACAGATACGCAGTATTTT
size: .; J: TRBJ2-7; V: TRBV6-5; D: TRBD1; CDR3: CASGKGQGGSYEQYF; DNA: TGTGCCAGCGGAAAGGGACAGGGTGGCTCCTACGAGCAGTACTTC